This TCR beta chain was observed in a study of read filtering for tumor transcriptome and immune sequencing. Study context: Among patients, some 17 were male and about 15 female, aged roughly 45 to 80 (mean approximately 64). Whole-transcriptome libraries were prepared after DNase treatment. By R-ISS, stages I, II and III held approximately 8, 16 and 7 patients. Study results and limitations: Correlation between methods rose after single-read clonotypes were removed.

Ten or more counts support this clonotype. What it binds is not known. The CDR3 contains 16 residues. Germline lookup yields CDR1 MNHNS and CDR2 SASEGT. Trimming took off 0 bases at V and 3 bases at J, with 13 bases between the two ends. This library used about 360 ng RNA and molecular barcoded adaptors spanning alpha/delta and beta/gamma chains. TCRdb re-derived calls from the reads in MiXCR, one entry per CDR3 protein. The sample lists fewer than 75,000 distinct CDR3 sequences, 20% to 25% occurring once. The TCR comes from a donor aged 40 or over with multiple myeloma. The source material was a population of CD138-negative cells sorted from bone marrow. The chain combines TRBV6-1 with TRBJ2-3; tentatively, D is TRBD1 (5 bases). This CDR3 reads CASSEALGLGTDTQYF. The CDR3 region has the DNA TGTGCCAGCAGTGAAGCGCTGGGGCTGGGGACAGATACGCAGTATTTT.